This T cell receptor (beta chain) came from a study of T-cell reconstitution after alpha-beta-depleted transplantation in children. For TCRbeta, the library was prepared with unique molecular identifiers. TCRdb re-called the PCR reads through MiXCR, storing one row per CDR3 protein. The sample records 700,000 to 950,000 distinct CDR3 sequences, approximately 15% being singletons. Study results and caveats: Counts and diversity of T cells one year after transplant came mostly from newly produced T cells. Expanded graft clones, several hundred of them, were reportedly the source of alpha-beta T cells about two months after transplant. The high TCRbeta diversity at day 60 in some patients came from surviving recipient T cells and thymic progenitors.

The germline V gene encodes CDR1 SNHLY and CDR2 FYNNEI. This CDR3 region has 16 residues. V dropped 3 bases and J dropped 2; count of bases not matched to a gene: 8. Comments on this clonotype: The antigen is not known.

Here the sequenced sample was PBMCs, mostly from graft donor cells, taken 360 days after TCRalphabeta/CD19-depleted stem cell transplant. The gene calls are TRBV2 and TRBJ2-3; 7 bases line up with TRBD2. This TCR was recovered from a male patient younger than 18 who had a stem cell transplant for acute lymphoblastic leukemia, so the T cells may come from the graft donor. The CDR3 here is CASSDPLAVPTDTQYF. In DNA form, the CDR3 reads TGTGCCAGCAGTGATCCCCTAGCGGTCCCCACAGATACGCAGTATTTT.